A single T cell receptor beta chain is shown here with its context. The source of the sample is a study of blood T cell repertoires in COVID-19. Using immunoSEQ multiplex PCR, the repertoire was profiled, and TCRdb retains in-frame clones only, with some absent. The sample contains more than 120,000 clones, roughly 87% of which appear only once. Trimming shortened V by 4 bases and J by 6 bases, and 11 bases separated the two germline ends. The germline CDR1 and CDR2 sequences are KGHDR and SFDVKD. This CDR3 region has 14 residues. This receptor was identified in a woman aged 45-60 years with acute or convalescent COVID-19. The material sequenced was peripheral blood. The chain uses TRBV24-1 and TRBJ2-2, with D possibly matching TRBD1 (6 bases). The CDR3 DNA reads TGTGCCACCAGTGACACAGGGTTTGCCGGGGAGCTGTTTTTT. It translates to CATSDTGFAGELFF.